A selection of T cell receptor beta chains follows, all from one sample in a study of blood T cells in healthy people across ages. In TCRdb, the 5' RACE reads were re-called with MiXCR into one record per CDR3 protein. This table holds 600,000 or so distinct CDR3 sequences, roughly 48% found once. Input material: blood. The receptor source for this set is a man of 80 years or more in good health. CDR3s include the opening cysteine and the closing phenylalanine or tryptophan. The D gene is left open where the match is weak. Clone sizes are given selectively: once, few, many, or a class where the clone is expanded.

>NA|12|TRBV7-2|NA|TRBJ2-1
TGTGCCAGCAGCTTCCAAAACAATGAGCAGTTCTTC
CASSFQNNEQFF
>NA|15|TRBV3-1|NA|TRBJ1-2
TGTGCCAGCAGCCAGGAAGGGCGAGCTAACTATGGCTACACCTTC
CASSQEGRANYGYTF
>TRBD1|15|TRBV6-6|NA|TRBJ2-7
TGTGCCAGCAGCCCGGGGACAGGGGAAAACTACGAGCAGTACTTC
CASSPGTGENYEQYF
>NA|15|TRBV5-1|NA|TRBJ1-2
TGCGCCAGCAGCTTGGGTCACGACAGCTCCTATGGCTACACCTTC
CASSLGHDSSYGYTF
>TRBD1|13|TRBV20-1|NA|TRBJ1-2
TGCAGTGCGGAGACAGGGTTGGGCTATGGCTACACCTTC
CSAETGLGYGYTF
>TRBD1|16|TRBV7-2|NA|TRBJ2-1
TGTGCCAGCAGCGCCCAGGACAGGGGAGTGTACAATGAGCAGTTCTTC
CASSAQDRGVYNEQFF
>NA|14|TRBV11-2|NA|TRBJ2-3
TGTGCCAGCAGCGTAGATAGGAGTGCAGATACGCAGTATTTT
CASSVDRSADTQYF
>TRBD1|15|TRBV7-9|NA|TRBJ1-4
TGTGCCAGCAGCATACGGACAGGCTTGAATGAAAAACTGTTTTTT
CASSIRTGLNEKLFF
>NA|12|TRBV12-5|NA|TRBJ2-4
TGTGCTAGTCAAGGGTTTACGAACATTCAGTACTTC
CASQGFTNIQYF
>TRBD1|15|TRBV25-1|NA|TRBJ1-5
TGTGCCAGCAGTGAAGGAGGGGGCCCTCATCAGCCCCAGCATTTT
CASSEGGGPHQPQHF
>TRBD1|15|TRBV7-2|NA|TRBJ2-4
TGTGCCAGCAGCTCGACAGGGGCGGCCAAAAACATTCAGTACTTC
CASSSTGAAKNIQYF
>NA|12|TRBV29-1|NA|TRBJ1-4
TGCAACTTAGCGAGGGGGGACGGAAAACTGTTTTTT
CNLARGDGKLFF
>NA|12|TRBV29-1|NA|TRBJ2-1
TGCAGCGTTGTTCCGACTGGGGACGAGCAGTTCTTC
CSVVPTGDEQFF
>TRBD1|15|TRBV20-1|few|TRBJ1-2
TGCAGTGCTAGAGGTGGACAGGGCCTCTTTTTTGGCTACACCTTC
CSARGGQGLFFGYTF
>NA|15|TRBV5-1|NA|TRBJ2-1
TGCGCCAGCAGCTTGCAAGGGGAATCCTACAATGAGCAGTTCTTC
CASSLQGESYNEQFF
>TRBD2|15|TRBV7-2|NA|TRBJ2-7
TGTGCCAGCAGCCCCTCGGCGGGAGCTTCCTACGAGCAGTACTTC
CASSPSAGASYEQYF
>NA|15|TRBV20-1|NA|TRBJ2-1
TGCAGTGCTGCGGAGCCGGGCGCGGTTTACAATGAGCAGTTCTTC
CSAAEPGAVYNEQFF
>NA|13|TRBV29-1|NA|TRBJ2-6
TGCAGCGTTACGACGGCTGGGGCCAACGTCCTGACTTTC
CSVTTAGANVLTF
>TRBD2|15|TRBV20-1|few|TRBJ2-7
TGCAGTGCCTCGCCCCTAGCGGTGATCTCCTACGAGCAGTACTTC
CSASPLAVISYEQYF
>NA|16|TRBV7-2|NA|TRBJ2-7
TGTGCCAGCAGCTTAAGCGGCGGGGACAGCTCCTACGAGCAGTACTTC
CASSLSGGDSSYEQYF
>TRBD1|15|TRBV7-9|NA|TRBJ2-3
TGTGCCAGCAGCTTAGGGACAGGGGATGTAGATACGCAGTATTTT
CASSLGTGDVDTQYF
>NA|13|TRBV6-6|few|TRBJ1-6
TGTGCCAGCAGTGATAGAGATAATTCACCCCTCCACTTT
CASSDRDNSPLHF
>TRBD2|13|TRBV20-1|few|TRBJ2-3
TGCAGTGCCCGAGGCGGGGGATGGGATACGCAGTATTTT
CSARGGGWDTQYF
>NA|12|TRBV14|NA|TRBJ1-1
TGTGCCAGCAGCCAAGGCCAGATTGGGGCTTTCTTT
CASSQGQIGAFF
>NA|14|TRBV20-1|few|TRBJ2-7
TGCAGTGCTAGAGTTGTCGCAGACTACTACGAGCAGTACTTC
CSARVVADYYEQYF
>NA|13|TRBV6-6|many|TRBJ1-2
TGTGCCAGCAGTGATGCAGGGCGCTATGGCTACACCTTC
CASSDAGRYGYTF
>NA|15|TRBV6-2/TRBV6-3|few|TRBJ2-1
TGTGCCAGCAGCCCCGGGACCCGGGGCGGCCATGAGCAGTTCTTC
CASSPGTRGGHEQFF
>NA|19|TRBV13|once|TRBJ1-6
TGCGCCAGCAGCTTAGGCCTTCTGGGACGGAGCTCCTATAATTCACCCCTCCACTTT
CASSLGLLGRSSYNSPLHF
>NA|13|TRBV7-3|few|TRBJ1-5
TGTGCCAGCAGTCCCGGGGTTGGTCAGCCCCAGCATTTT
CASSPGVGQPQHF
>TRBD1|15|TRBV5-8|NA|TRBJ2-5
TGTGCCAGCAGCTTAGGACAGGGGGAGTGGGAGACCCAGTACTTC
CASSLGQGEWETQYF
>NA|12|TRBV27|few|TRBJ1-6
TGTGCCAGCAGTTTCATTAATTCACCCCTCCACTTT
CASSFINSPLHF
>TRBD1|15|TRBV5-5|NA|TRBJ1-2
TGTGCCAGCATCCCCACAGGGACAGGGGGCCGGGGCTACACCTTC
CASIPTGTGGRGYTF
>NA|15|TRBV12-3/TRBV12-4|NA|TRBJ2-2
TGTGCCAGCAGTTTTGGGCAGCAGAACACCGGGGAGCTGTTTTTT
CASSFGQQNTGELFF
>TRBD1|15|TRBV4-3|NA|TRBJ1-4
TGCGCCAGCAGCCAGTACAGGGGGCTAGAAGAAAAACTGTTTTTT
CASSQYRGLEEKLFF
>NA|18|TRBV9|NA|TRBJ1-6
TGTGCCAGCAGCGTAACCCCCGTGGGACCCTCCTATAATTCACCCCTCCACTTT
CASSVTPVGPSYNSPLHF
>NA|14|TRBV18|NA|TRBJ2-3
TGTGCCAGCTCACCGAGTTGGAGCACAGATACGCAGTATTTT
CASSPSWSTDTQYF